This T cell receptor (beta chain) was captured by sequencing in a study of blood T cell repertoires in COVID-19. Study background: T cells, B-cell-depleted T cells, or PBMCs provided the cDNA or gDNA that served as material.

The V segment lost 3 bases and the J segment 6 bases; nucleotides outside the gene matches: 5. Per the germline V gene, CDR1 is KGHSH and CDR2 is LQKENI. The CDR3 has 15 amino acids. During active infection, Seattle patients enrolled and were then monitored through disease. The table came from immunoSEQ multiplex PCR; TCRdb's copy has only in-frame clones and leaves some out. The sample has about half a million clones; nearly 90% are singletons. In this sample, this clone turned up once. This TCR was sampled from a man aged 18 to 29 with COVID-19, enrolled during active disease. Sequencing used peripheral blood. This rearrangement joins TRBV18 to TRBJ2-2, with 9 bases identical to TRBD1. The CDR3, as DNA: TGTGCCAGCTCACCGGGACAGGGCTCCCCCGGGGAGCTGTTTTTT. Amino acids: CASSPGQGSPGELFF.